The source of this T cell receptor beta chain is a study of T cell changes during pregnancy in multiple sclerosis. This CDR3 comprises 16 residues. The ends were cut back, 0 bases at V and 10 bases at J, with 18 bases in the middle. The germline V gene has CDR1 LGHNA and CDR2 YNFKEQ. TCRdb's copy holds only in-frame clones and misses some; the assay was immunoSEQ multiplex PCR. Found here are more than 20,000 clones, 90% to 95% of them singletons; the top ten hold over 6%. Material: CD8+ T cells from peripheral blood mononuclear cells, obtained in the third trimester of pregnancy. This rearrangement joins TRBV4-2 to TRBJ1-4; maybe TRBD1 (6 bases). The clonotype was recovered from a female donor with multiple sclerosis, enrolled in a pregnancy study. CDR3 sequence (DNA): TGTGCCAGCAGCCAAGACCTCACAGGGTTAGTCGTAAAACTGTTTTTT. This gives the protein CASSQDLTGLVVKLFF.